The 25 T cell receptor beta chains below come from one sample, sequenced in a study of T cells after yellow fever vaccination (dated by TCRdb to the late 2010s). The treatment or condition label, read with the paper, signifies: live attenuated yellow fever vaccine strain. The library relied on 5' RACE. The sequencer listed for this sample is Illumina NovaSeq 6000. Using fastp trimming at Q25 and MiXCR clonotype assembly, TCRdb reanalyzed the public sequencing data and kept in-frame beta chains. Each CDR3 protein gets just one entry, which takes the most common genes and DNA from the rows behind it. The sample table shows about 260,000 distinct CDR3 sequences, and around 5.3% are seen once. More than 3% of the sample rests with the top ten. Sequencing was performed on CD4+ T cells sorted from PBMCs, taken on the day of the yellow fever booster vaccination. The receptors originated from a man younger than 30 who received the YFV17D yellow fever vaccine.

In this sample, this clonotype turned up a few times. The gene calls are TRBV12-3 or TRBV12-4 and TRBJ1-4; 9 bases are shared with TRBD1. The CDR3 has 14 residues. The V gene end was trimmed by 6 bases and the J gene end by 7 bases; junction bases not matched to a gene: 6. The CDR3 sequence: CASRGYRGREKLFF. CDR3 sequence (DNA): TGTGCCAGCAGGGGATACAGGGGGCGTGAAAAACTGTTTTTT.

This clonotype has a count of ten or more. CDR3 in DNA: TGCGCCAGCAGCCAAGAAAATTGGGACTATGGCTACACCTTC. Its protein product is CASSQENWDYGYTF. The rearrangement links TRBV4-1 to TRBJ1-2; D ambiguous. CDR1 is MGHRA and CDR2 is YSYEKL in the germline V gene. V was pared by 0 bases and J by 3 bases, with 8 bases between. This CDR3 region has 14 residues.

The chain is built from TRBV5-1 and TRBJ2-5; no clear D. There are 16 residues in the CDR3. Germline assignment: CDR1 SGHRS and CDR2 YFSETQ. The V and J ends lost 0 bases and 1 base respectively, with 13 bases between them. The chain's CDR3 is CASSLDATYRQETQYF. Here the CDR3 DNA reads TGCGCCAGCAGCTTGGATGCGACATACCGCCAAGAGACCCAGTACTTC.

This clonotype was detected ten times or more. This chain connects TRBV10-3 to TRBJ2-5; the match to TRBD2 covers 7 bases. Germline CDR1 is ENHRY and CDR2 is SYGVKD. Trimming took 5 bases from V and 2 from J; bases not matched to a gene: 11. This CDR3 contains 16 residues. The CDR3 DNA follows: TGTGCCATCAGTAAGCGAGCGGGGTCAATACAAGAGACCCAGTACTTC. Translating it yields CAISKRAGSIQETQYF.

The chain couples TRBV4-2 to TRBJ1-2, with D possibly TRBD1 on 6 matching bases. CDR1 LGHNA and CDR2 YNFKEQ come from the germline V gene. With 4 bases removed from V and 5 bases from J, the gap between germline ends came to 20 bases. The CDR3 totals 16 residues. The CDR3, as DNA: TGTGCCAGCAGCCGACCGGACAGTACCGGGTTTTATGGCTACACCTTC. This gives the protein CASSRPDSTGFYGYTF.

The sample holds a few counts of this clonotype. V and J are TRBV20-1 and TRBJ1-1, with 8 bases fitting TRBD1. Germline V gene sequence: CDR1 DFQATT, CDR2 SNEGSKA (reference sequence). CDR3 length equals 13 residues. V lost 6 bases, J lost 1 base, and 4 bases stayed unmatched. This CDR3 reads CSAHDRGNTEAFF. The CDR3 bases are TGCAGTGCCCACGACAGGGGGAACACTGAAGCTTTCTTT.

This clonotype was seen a few times. The chain employs TRBV5-1 and TRBJ2-5; 7 bases match TRBD1. Germline CDR1 SGHRS, CDR2 YFSETQ. CDR3 length equals 14 residues. V was clipped by 2 bases and J by 5 bases; unmatched bases: 6. CDR3: CASSFEGARETQYF. The DNA of the CDR3 is TGCGCCAGCAGCTTTGAGGGGGCGAGGGAGACCCAGTACTTC. The whole variable domain, filled in from reference TRBV5-1 and TRBJ2-5, reads KAGVTQTPRYLIKTRGQQVTLSCSPISGHRSVSWYQQTPGQGLQFLFEYFSETQRNKGNFPGRFSGRQFSNSRSEMNVSTLELGDSALYLCASSFEGARETQYFGPGTRLLVL.

This clonotype occurred many times. The chain couples TRBV7-3 to TRBJ2-2; a weak D match, TRBD2 (5 bases). The CDR3 loop spans 13 amino acids. Germline loops: CDR1 SGHTA, CDR2 FQGTGA. V was shortened by 1 base and J by 5 bases, with 5 bases between the two germline ends. The CDR3: CASSLRRTGELFF. As DNA, the CDR3 is TGTGCCAGCAGCTTAAGGAGGACCGGGGAGCTGTTTTTT.

The rearrangement joins TRBV11-2 to TRBJ2-1; the D is unclear. The CDR3 length is 15 residues. Germline values: CDR1 SGHAT, CDR2 FQNNGV. V lost 5 bases and J lost 4, with 15 bases in between. The DNA for the CDR3 is TGTGCCAGCAGCGCTATAATGGGCCGTTACAATGAGCAGTTCTTC. It yields the protein CASSAIMGRYNEQFF. Variable domain in full (rest from reference TRBV11-2 and TRBJ2-1): EAGVAQSPRYKIIEKRQSVAFWCNPISGHATLYWYQQILGQGPKLLIQFQNNGVVDDSQLPKDRFSAERLKGVDSTLKIQPAKLEDSAVYLCASSAIMGRYNEQFFGPGTRLTVL.

The CDR3 DNA reads TGTGCCAGCAGCGTAGCCCCCGGGACGGCCTATGGCTACACCTTC. Translating it yields CASSVAPGTAYGYTF. V usage is TRBV9 and J usage is TRBJ1-2; tentative D call: TRBD1 (5 bases). The V gene's germline CDR1 is SGDLS and CDR2 YYNGEE. CDR3 length: 15 residues. V was shortened by 0 bases and J by 4 bases, with 13 bases between the two germline ends.

This clonotype showed up many times. The rearrangement links TRBV12-3 or TRBV12-4 to TRBJ2-5, with D unresolved. V was shortened by 7 bases and J by 5 bases, with 14 bases between the two germline ends. This CDR3 comprises 13 residues. The CDR3 region has the DNA TGTGCCAGCAATCGGCGCGGAGTCGAGACCCAGTACTTC. Translation gives CASNRRGVETQYF.

V gene TRBV20-1 combines with J gene TRBJ2-2; TRBD2 aligns across 9 bases. The CDR3 has 16 residues. The V segment lost 0 bases and the J segment 8 bases; nucleotides outside the gene matches: 10. Germline-derived CDR1 and CDR2 are DFQATT and SNEGSKA (reference sequence). As DNA, the CDR3 is TGCAGTGCTAGAGATCGGCTAGCGGGGCTTGTAGGGGAGCTGTTTTTT. It codes for CSARDRLAGLVGELFF.

The chain couples TRBV3-1 to TRBJ1-5; D is undetermined. The ends were cut back, 0 bases at V and 3 bases at J, with 6 bases in the middle. The CDR3 sequence is 14 residues long. In germline, CDR1 is LGHDT, CDR2 YNNKEL (reference sequence). The chain's CDR3 is CASSQDSTNQPQHF. In DNA form, the CDR3 reads TGTGCCAGCAGCCAAGATTCCACCAATCAGCCCCAGCATTTT.

The chain carries TRBV4-2 and TRBJ2-7; TRBD1 or TRBD2 may be the D gene (5 bases each). CDR3 length: 16 amino acids. CDR1 is LGHNA, CDR2 YNFKEQ, per germline. V gave up 2 bases and J gave up 0 bases, with 14 bases separating them. The CDR3 protein is CASSQKLRDHSYEQYF. CDR3 nucleotide sequence: TGTGCCAGCAGCCAAAAGCTACGGGACCACTCCTACGAGCAGTACTTC.

This clonotype was counted only a few times. The genes are TRBV5-6 and TRBJ2-4; TRBD2 might be the D (6 bases). CDR3 length: 14 residues. Germline V CDR1 and CDR2: SGHDT, YYEEEE. The V end lost 0 bases, the J end lost 6 bases, and 10 bases lay between the germline ends. In nucleotides, the CDR3 is TGTGCCAGCAGCTTGGATTGGGAGGCAAACATTCAGTACTTC. This sequence encodes CASSLDWEANIQYF.

This clonotype was observed a few times. This chain joins TRBV12-3 or TRBV12-4 and TRBJ1-3; no definite D call. The ends were cut back, 7 bases at V and 0 bases at J, with 13 bases in the middle. This CDR3 comprises 15 residues. CDR3 protein: CASTSATYSGNTIYF. In DNA form, the CDR3 reads TGTGCCAGCACCTCCGCGACGTACTCTGGAAACACCATATATTTT.

This clonotype was recorded at least ten times. The gene calls are TRBV18 and TRBJ2-2, with D perhaps matching TRBD2 (5 bases). The V gene's germline CDR1 is KGHSH and CDR2 LQKENI. V was clipped by 0 bases and J by 7 bases, with 6 bases between them. CDR3 length equals 13 residues. The CDR3 protein is CASSPPSVGELFF. The DNA for the CDR3 is TGTGCCAGCTCACCACCTAGCGTCGGGGAGCTGTTTTTT.

CDR3 coding DNA: TGTGCCAGCAGAAGGACAGCCCTTGGCTACACCTTC. Protein sequence: CASRRTALGYTF. The chain carries TRBV5-6 and TRBJ1-2, with D perhaps matching TRBD1 (6 bases). The ends were cut back, 5 bases at V and 7 bases at J, with 12 bases in the middle. CDR1 SGHDT and CDR2 YYEEEE come from the germline V gene. The CDR3 covers 12 residues.

This clonotype came up a few times. V is TRBV20-1 and J is TRBJ2-1, with 9 positions matching TRBD2. This CDR3 spans 14 amino acids. The J segment lost 3 bases and the V segment lost 2 bases, leaving 2 bases of the junction unmatched. The V gene's germline CDR1 is DFQATT and CDR2 SNEGSKA (reference sequence). This chain's CDR3 is CSARISGGYNEQFF. The CDR3 DNA follows: TGCAGTGCTAGAATTAGCGGGGGCTACAATGAGCAGTTCTTC.

This clonotype has only a few counts. This chain connects TRBV19 to TRBJ2-5, with D tentatively TRBD1 (6 bases). Germline CDR1 is LNHDA and CDR2 is SQIVND (reference sequence). The CDR3 loop spans 13 amino acids. Trimming shortened V by 3 bases and J by 5 bases, and 10 bases separated the two germline ends. This CDR3 is CASSIPRGETQYF. CDR3 DNA sequence: TGTGCCAGTAGTATCCCCAGGGGTGAGACCCAGTACTTC.

The chain has TRBV7-9 and TRBJ1-6; no definite D call. The CDR3 runs 14 residues. V was shortened by 5 bases and J by 7 bases, with 12 bases between the two germline ends. Germline lookup yields CDR1 SEHNR and CDR2 FQNEAQ (reference sequence). CDR3 sequence reads: CASSNQGGNSPLHF. Here the CDR3 DNA reads TGTGCCAGCAGCAACCAAGGTGGCAATTCACCCCTCCACTTT.

This chain uses TRBV7-6 with TRBJ2-5; a possible D gene is TRBD2 (6 bases). Germline V gene lookup returns CDR1 SGHVS and CDR2 FNYEAQ. V was clipped by 1 base and J by 2 bases, with 14 bases between them. The CDR3 extends over 16 amino acids. CDR3 sequence: CASSLGPTRDQETQYF. The CDR3 DNA reads TGTGCCAGCAGCTTAGGTCCGACTAGGGATCAAGAGACCCAGTACTTC.

This clonotype was counted ten times or more. The chain is built from TRBV6-6 and TRBJ2-2; D ambiguous. The germline V and J ends were trimmed by 9 bases and 3 bases, with 11 bases remaining between them. This CDR3 region has 13 residues. CDR1 and CDR2 from the germline V gene are MNHNY and SVGAGI (reference sequence). The CDR3, as DNA: TGTGCCAGTATCGGGCCCTACACCGGGGAGCTGTTTTTT. Translation: CASIGPYTGELFF.

This clonotype was seen more than once but under ten times. This sequence joins TRBV18 and TRBJ1-6; 9 bases match TRBD1. V gave up 3 bases and J gave up 7 bases; unmatched junction bases: 1. CDR1 and CDR2 from the germline V gene are KGHSH and LQKENI. The length of the CDR3 is 14 residues. The CDR3 protein is CASSPGTGNSPLHF. For the CDR3, the DNA is TGTGCCAGCTCACCCGGGACAGGGAATTCACCCCTCCACTTT.

The chain carries TRBV12-5 and TRBJ1-3, with D unclear. The CDR3 is made up of 14 amino acids. Between the trimmed V and J ends, which lost 6 bases and 1 base, there was a span of 10 bases. Germline values: CDR1 LGHNT, CDR2 FRNRAP. The DNA for the CDR3 is TGTGCTAGTGGCCGCCAGGAGTCTGGAAACACCATATATTTT. Protein product: CASGRQESGNTIYF.